This TCR beta chain comes out of a study of cytomegalovirus exposure and HLA in healthy donors. J lost 0 bases, V lost 5 bases, and 12 bases had no gene match. The CDR3 is 18 amino acids. Germline CDR1 reads SGHAT; CDR2 reads FQNNGV. Vbeta (60) and Jbeta (13) primers were used in the PCR. The protocol was immunoSEQ multiplex PCR, while the TCRdb copy is restricted to in-frame clones and leaves out a portion. Among around 150,000 clones listed, 75% were seen once. The sequence was obtained from a woman aged 40 to 55 in good health and CMV-seropositive. The chain has TRBV11-2 and TRBJ1-3; 8 bases fit TRBD1. The sequenced material came from PBMCs. CDR3 in DNA: TGTGCCAGCAGCCGACAGGGGCCTCAAACCGTCTCTGGAAACACCATATATTTT. Its protein is CASSRQGPQTVSGNTIYF.